This T cell receptor beta chain was found in a study of blood T cell repertoires in COVID-19. About the study: Sites in the United States, Italy and Spain provided acute and convalescent COVID-19 samples. Sources were T cells, B-cell-depleted T cells, or PBMCs; the material itself was cDNA or gDNA.

The CDR3 has 14 amino acids. The germline V gene has CDR1 LNHDA and CDR2 SQIVND (reference sequence). Trimming took 6 bases from V and 1 from J; bases not matched to a gene: 5. Per the authors' pipeline: Reference gene primer amplification gave nucleated cell count estimates. TCRdb keeps only in-frame clones here, not all; method: immunoSEQ multiplex PCR. V, J and clone size are taken as reported in that table, and D and trimming were inferred from the DNA itself. The data hold more than 110,000 clones, with roughly 81% observed a single time. The gene calls are TRBV19 and TRBJ1-1, with 7 nucleotides matching TRBD1. The receptor was isolated from a woman in her forties or fifties with active or convalescent COVID-19. Sequenced: peripheral blood. CDR3 DNA: TGTGCCAGTAGGGCGACAGGGCCGAACACTGAAGCTTTCTTT. It is translated as CASRATGPNTEAFF.